This paragraph reports one T cell receptor (beta chain). What this receptor recognizes is not known. The junction shows a germline mismatch at one end, possibly a read error. What this sample's treatment or condition label stands for: oral pan-JAK inhibitor, 5-10 mg twice daily. Peripheral blood and lesional scalp punch biopsies were obtained from patients with alopecia areata. PBMCs were isolated by density centrifugation and stained for CD3, CD4 and CD8, and CD4+ and CD8+ T cells were sorted on a FACSAria. Receptor libraries were prepared by the immunoSEQ multiplex PCR assay. RNA was extracted from all samples and reverse transcribed into cDNA, which served as template for TCR sequencing. First-strand cDNA was synthesized with SuperScript III using a 2:1 mix of oligo-dT and random hexamers. A synthetic immune receptor repertoire was used to measure amplification bias, and any remaining bias was corrected computationally. The study's own analysis went as follows. Raw reads were preprocessed to remove errors, and CDR3 was defined by IMGT conventions from the conserved cysteine to phenylalanine. Clonality was computed by normalizing Shannon entropy by log2 of the number of productive unique TCRs and subtracting the result from 1. Scalp TCRbeta sequences were cross-referenced with sorted blood CD4 and CD8 repertoires so that the CD4 or CD8 identity of scalp clones could be inferred. Entries here come from immuneACCESS through TCRdb and include only in-frame sequences with V and J called. Some clones fail to appear in such tables; in the studies checked, an unresolved V gene covers under half of the shortfall, and the cause of the remainder is unknown. D and trimming come from the DNA, and the V and J calls and clone size come from that table. Within this sample are about 250,000 clones, with 60% of them counted one time only. The top ten clones comprise 0.8% to 1% of the sample.

This sample is part of a study of CD8+ T cells in alopecia areata (dated by TCRdb to 2016 to 2019). Background for the entire study: The treated patients, all with moderate-to-severe alopecia areata, were enrolled in an open-label pilot trial of oral tofacitinib given at 5 to 10 mg twice daily. Tofacitinib was administered for 6 to 18 months, and 6 months of follow-up off drug were then conducted to assess delayed response and recurrence. For the treated patients, the SALT score, which quantifies what percentage of scalp surface area is affected, served as the measure of disease severity. To study T cell clonal expansion in alopecia areata, the researchers applied high-throughput TCRbeta sequencing to both the C3H/HeJ mouse model and human patients. Scalp tissue and sorted CD4+ and CD8+ peripheral blood T cells from patchy and totalis/universalis alopecia areata patients and from healthy controls were covered by human TCRbeta sequencing. Patients on tofacitinib were biopsied at baseline and after 4 and 24 weeks of treatment, and several of the patients also had a later scalp biopsy. Scalp clonality was compared among normal scalp (n=4), patchy alopecia areata scalp (n=8), and alopecia totalis/universalis scalp (n=8). RNA came from the PAXgene miRNA kit for fixed scalp, the miRNeasy kit for PBMCs, and the RNeasy kit for mouse skin. immunoSEQ multiplex PCR using 35 Vbeta forward primers and 13 Jbeta reverse primers was used to amplify TCRbeta CDR3 regions.

Inclusive of the bounding cysteine and phenylalanine, the CDR3 is 16 residues long. Of the read, only the CDR3 DNA is kept; its 48 bases are in frame from base 1. The germline V gene (reference sequence) sets CDR1 to SEHNR and CDR2 to FQNEAQ. Here is what the overall study found, with its caveats: Compared with normal scalp, lesional scalp, particularly in alopecia totalis/universalis, had higher clonality and more expanded CD8+ clones, which suggests antigenic drive. The treated cohort was small, with a single nonresponder, so links between baseline CD8+ expansion and response need larger studies. Unlike mouse skin, where gammadelta T cells dominate, normal human skin contains resident alphabeta T cells that get sequenced too, which complicates analysis of the scalp TCR repertoire. Tofacitinib significantly decreased scalp clonality and the number of expanded CD8+ clones among the top 100 scalp clones. Compared with mice, TCR sequences shared between patients were less clear, possibly partly because of HLA diversity across the patient population. Many expanded lesional clones persisted in scalp and blood during tofacitinib treatment, which may partly explain relapse after stopping treatment.

The sequence was collected from a human donor with alopecia areata. The rearrangement combines TRBV7-9 with TRBJ2-3; 6 matching bases give a weak D call of TRBD1. The source was CD4+ T cells sorted from blood, collected at week 52, from a patient treated with tofacitinib. The nucleotides are TGCGCCAGCAGCCACTCAATTTGGACAGCCAAAGATACGCAGTATTTT. This codes for CASSHSIWTAKDTQYF.